The 15 T cell receptor beta chains in this list originate from one sample, sequenced in a study of T-cell memory formation after mild COVID-19. TCRdb analysed the 5' RACE reads with MiXCR anew, one entry per CDR3 protein. The data show 150,000 to 200,000 distinct CDR3 sequences, 11% seen once. Sequenced: PBMCs or a T cell subset sorted from them (not recorded which). These receptors were obtained from a man aged 18 to 29 who had mild COVID-19 (a few samples of this study predate the infection). Cell type and time point are not known.

This clonotype came up a few times. The gene calls are TRBV6-2 or TRBV6-3 and TRBJ2-7; no reliable D call. Germline-derived CDR1 and CDR2 are MNHEY and SVGEGT. The CDR3 has 12 amino acids. Trimming left V 7 bases short and J 0 bases short, with 7 bases between. CDR3 sequence reads: CASKGDSYEQYF. The CDR3 nucleotides read TGTGCCAGCAAGGGTGACTCCTACGAGCAGTACTTC.

This clonotype has only a few counts. The gene calls are TRBV20-1 and TRBJ2-2, with 9 bases identical to TRBD1. This CDR3 contains 14 residues. Trimming took 6 bases from V and 5 from J; bases not matched to a gene: 7. Germline values: CDR1 DFQATT, CDR2 SNEGSKA (reference sequence). The DNA for the CDR3 is TGCAGTGCCTCTACAGGGGGCGCAACCGGGGAGCTGTTTTTT. Translated, it gives CSASTGGATGELFF.

The J gene is TRBJ2-7, the V gene TRBV20-1; D remains ambiguous. The germline CDR1 and CDR2 sequences are DFQATT and SNEGSKA (reference sequence). V was pared by 6 bases and J by 6 bases, with 12 bases between. The CDR3 is 11 residues long. CDR3 nucleotide sequence: TGCAGTGCCGGCGGCAGATCCGAGCAGTACTTC. It yields the protein CSAGGRSEQYF.

This clonotype was counted many times. The CDR3 region is CATSRASGGTDTQYF. In nucleotides, the CDR3 is TGTGCCACCAGTAGGGCAAGCGGGGGCACAGATACGCAGTATTTT. The V gene is TRBV24-1, the J gene TRBJ2-3; 7 nucleotides align to TRBD2. V dropped 6 bases and J dropped 1; count of bases not matched to a gene: 6. The CDR3 covers 15 residues. Germline-derived CDR1 and CDR2 are KGHDR and SFDVKD.

At least ten counts were recorded for this clonotype. The chain carries TRBV7-8 and TRBJ1-5, with a tentative D call TRBD1 (5 bases). V was clipped by 2 bases and J by 6 bases, with 20 bases between them. The germline CDR1 and CDR2 sequences are SGHVS and FQNEAQ. The CDR3 runs to 17 residues. CDR3 sequence reads: CASSLIHQGRRFQPQHF. CDR3 nucleotide sequence: TGTGCCAGCAGCTTAATTCACCAGGGTAGACGTTTTCAGCCCCAGCATTTT. Filled out from reference TRBV7-8 and TRBJ1-5, the complete variable domain reads GAGVSQSPRYKVAKRGQDVALRCDPISGHVSLFWYQQALGQGPEFLTYFQNEAQLDKSGLPSDRFFAERPEGSVSTLKIQRTQQEDSAVYLCASSLIHQGRRFQPQHFGDGTRLSIL.

This clonotype was seen at least ten times. The rearrangement joins TRBV5-1 to TRBJ1-2; a weak D match, TRBD1 (5 bases). The V and J ends lost 0 bases and 8 bases respectively, with 14 bases between them. Per the germline V gene, CDR1 is SGHRS and CDR2 is YFSETQ. CDR3 length equals 14 residues. The chain's CDR3 is CASSLGTPEGGYTF. CDR3 DNA: TGCGCCAGCAGCTTGGGGACCCCCGAGGGGGGCTACACCTTC.

This clonotype occurred many times. The V gene is TRBV20-1, the J gene TRBJ2-1; 7 positions agree with TRBD2. CDR1 DFQATT and CDR2 SNEGSKA come from the germline V gene (reference sequence). With 2 bases clipped from V and 8 bases from J, the junction kept 9 bases outside the gene matches. This CDR3 has 14 amino acids. The DNA of the CDR3 is TGCAGTGCTAGACCCCCCGGGGGGATCCATGAGCAGTTCTTC. Its protein product is CSARPPGGIHEQFF.

This clonotype was seen a few times. The chain combines TRBV5-1 with TRBJ2-5, with TRBD2 matching over 11 bases. Trimming removed 4 bases from V and 0 bases from J; junction bases left unmatched: 8. The V gene's germline CDR1 is SGHRS and CDR2 YFSETQ. This CDR3 comprises 17 residues. For the CDR3, the DNA is TGCGCCAGCAGCCCCATTCTAGCGGGGGGCAACCAAGAGACCCAGTACTTC. Its protein product is CASSPILAGGNQETQYF.

The sample holds a few counts of this clonotype. The chain uses TRBV4-2 and TRBJ1-2; D unresolved. CDR3 length: 13 amino acids. Deletions cut 0 bases from V and 8 bases from J, with 10 bases between. Germline CDR1 and CDR2: LGHNA and YNFKEQ. CDR3 DNA: TGTGCCAGCAGCCAAGATCAAGGCGGGGGCTACACCTTC. It translates to CASSQDQGGGYTF.

The V and J genes are TRBV24-1 and TRBJ1-2, with a possible D match to TRBD1 (5 bases). Germline CDR1 is KGHDR and CDR2 is SFDVKD. Trimming removed 2 bases at V and 2 bases at J, with 8 bases between. The CDR3 covers 14 residues. In DNA, the CDR3 is TGTGCCACCAGTGATTCGGGGCGGAACTATGGCTACACCTTC. Amino acid sequence: CATSDSGRNYGYTF.

This clonotype came up a few times. The chain joins TRBV19 to TRBJ2-7; possibly TRBD1 or TRBD2 for D (5 bases each). The germline CDR1 and CDR2 sequences are LNHDA and SQIVND (reference sequence). Trimming shortened V by 4 bases and J by 12 bases, and 16 bases separated the two germline ends. This CDR3 contains 12 residues. The CDR3 sequence: CASSTPRGPRYF. The CDR3 bases are TGTGCCAGTAGTACACCACGGGGCCCCCGGTACTTC.

This clonotype was found a few times. The rearrangement links TRBV5-5 to TRBJ1-5; D may be TRBD1 (5 bases). Between the trimmed V and J ends, which lost 2 bases and 1 base, there was a span of 13 bases. CDR3 size: 16 residues. Germline values: CDR1 SGHKS, CDR2 YYEKEE (reference sequence). CDR3 coding DNA: TGTGCCAGCAGCTTAGGGGTCAGGATCAGCAATCAGCCCCAGCATTTT. Translated, it gives CASSLGVRISNQPQHF.

J is TRBJ1-2 and V is TRBV6-1; 7 bases match TRBD1. V shed 4 bases, J shed 8 bases, and the junction held 7 bases outside the gene matches. From germline, CDR1 is MNHNS and CDR2 SASEGT. The CDR3 has 13 amino acids. The CDR3 region is CASSVRQGVGYTF. CDR3 DNA: TGTGCCAGCAGTGTTCGACAGGGTGTGGGCTACACCTTC.

The table lists this clonotype with many counts. The CDR3 DNA sequence: TGCGCCAGCAGCCCGGTCCAGGCCCCCGCGGCGCAGTATTTT. Its protein product is CASSPVQAPAAQYF. V is TRBV4-1 and J is TRBJ2-3; D unresolved. Germline CDR1 and CDR2: MGHRA and YSYEKL. Between the trimmed V and J ends, which lost 4 bases and 10 bases, there was a span of 18 bases. CDR3 size: 14 residues.

This clonotype was seen only a few times. The chain carries TRBV7-2 and TRBJ1-1; D uncertain. The CDR3 spans 15 residues. Looked up from germline, CDR1 is SGHTA and CDR2 is FQGNSA. V was cut by 6 bases and J by 7 bases, with 21 bases left in between. CDR3 nucleotide sequence: TGTGCCAGCAGGAAAGATAGGAAATCTTACGATGAAGCTTTCTTT. Translation: CASRKDRKSYDEAFF. Drawing the rest from reference TRBV7-2 and TRBJ1-1, the complete variable domain is GAGVSQSPSNKVTEKGKDVELRCDPISGHTALYWYRQSLGQGLEFLIYFQGNSAPDKSGLPSDRFSAERTGGSVSTLTIQRTQQEDSAVYLCASRKDRKSYDEAFFGQGTRLTVV.